These T cell receptor beta chains were read from a single sample in a study of cytomegalovirus exposure and HLA in healthy donors. The assay was immunoSEQ multiplex PCR, and TCRdb's table has in-frame clones only and misses some. The sample has some 150,000 clones, roughly 72% seen once. The sequencing input was PBMCs. These receptors were obtained from a man between 25 and 39 years old in good health and CMV-seronegative. Both conserved end residues are part of each CDR3. Fields, in order: V gene, clone size, CDR3 protein. Size values are once, few and many counts, or a class for expanded clones, and some rows have none.

>TRBV5-1|.
CASSWGTVRGTGELFF
>TRBV30|.
CAGITGSGYEQYF
>TRBV4-3|few
CASSQVWAGVQETQYF
>TRBV5-6|.
CASSQGLAGAVEQFF
>TRBV29-1|.
CSVLGQGGGYTF
>TRBV6-5|.
CASSPLNGNEQFF
>TRBV5-1|.
CASSLIQGQGNHEQYF
>TRBV28|.
CASRKGQSTGELFF
>TRBV28|.
CASSYGGYGYTF
>TRBV6-1|few
CASTPGTSGNEQFF
>TRBV5-1|.
CASSYRGCNQPQHF
>TRBV14|.
CASSQLRGGGAYEQYF